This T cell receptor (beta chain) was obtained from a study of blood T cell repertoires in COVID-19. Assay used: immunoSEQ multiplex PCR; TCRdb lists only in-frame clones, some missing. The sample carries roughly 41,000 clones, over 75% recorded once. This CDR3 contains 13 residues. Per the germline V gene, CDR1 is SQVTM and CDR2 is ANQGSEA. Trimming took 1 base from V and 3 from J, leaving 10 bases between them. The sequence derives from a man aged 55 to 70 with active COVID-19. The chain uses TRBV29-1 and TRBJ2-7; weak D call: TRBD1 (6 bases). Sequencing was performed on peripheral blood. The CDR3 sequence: CSVEVGGYYEQYF. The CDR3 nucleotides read TGCAGCGTTGAAGTAGGGGGATACTACGAGCAGTACTTC.